A single sample is the source of the 7 T cell receptor beta chains below, sequenced in a study of early T cells in non-severe SARS-CoV-2 infection. TCRdb re-analysed the 5' RACE reads in MiXCR, keeping a single row per CDR3 protein. The table records approximately 64,000 distinct CDR3 sequences, 4% to 5.5% of them present only once. The source material was whole blood. The receptors stem from an adult who was a healthcare worker with PCR-confirmed SARS-CoV-2 infection or an uninfected control (not recorded which).

This clonotype was counted between two and nine times. The rearrangement links TRBV2 to TRBJ1-4; D might be TRBD1 (5 bases). The germline V and J ends were trimmed by 6 bases and 8 bases, with 16 bases remaining between them. The germline V gene encodes CDR1 SNHLY and CDR2 FYNNEI. The CDR3 covers 14 residues. The CDR3 region has the DNA TGTGCCAGCAGGAGGGACGGAATGCGGGAAAAACTGTTTTTT. It translates to CASRRDGMREKLFF.

This clonotype has at least ten counts. The rearrangement uses TRBV21-1 and TRBJ1-5; the DNA was not used to check the table's D call, TRBD1. TRBV21-1 represents a pseudogene. This CDR3 region has 18 residues. In nucleotides, the CDR3 is TGTGCCAGCAGCAAATTTATGACACAGGACATGGGCAATCAGCCCCAGCATTTT. Its translation is CASSKFMTQDMGNQPQHF.

This clonotype was recorded at least ten times. The J gene is TRBJ1-5, the V gene TRBV6-6; D remains ambiguous. The ends were cut back, 0 bases at V and 7 bases at J, with 7 bases in the middle. Germline V gene sequence: CDR1 MNHNY, CDR2 SVGAGI (reference sequence). This CDR3 region has 13 residues. Written as DNA, the CDR3 is TGTGCCAGCAGTTACTCAATCGAACAGCCCCAGCATTTT. Protein product: CASSYSIEQPQHF.

In its sample, this clonotype was seen many times. As DNA, the CDR3 is TGTGCCAGCAGTTTGGATGGGGGAAACACCATATATTTT. Amino acids: CASSLDGGNTIYF. This chain uses TRBV27 with TRBJ1-3; D not certain. The CDR3 is made up of 13 amino acids. Germline V gene sequence: CDR1 MNHEY, CDR2 SMNVEV (reference sequence). Between the trimmed V and J ends, which lost 3 bases and 4 bases, there was a span of 7 bases.

This chain uses TRBV10-3 with TRBJ2-5; D not certain. The germline V gene has CDR1 ENHRY and CDR2 SYGVKD. The CDR3 sequence is 12 residues long. V lost 1 base and J 4 bases, leaving 4 bases between the germline ends. This chain's CDR3 is CAISEFGETQYF. The CDR3 DNA reads as TGTGCCATCAGTGAGTTTGGAGAGACCCAGTACTTC.

This clonotype was detected many times. The gene calls are TRBV20-1 and TRBJ2-5, with D unclear. Between the trimmed V and J ends, which lost 3 bases and 2 bases, there was a span of 7 bases. The length of the CDR3 is 12 residues. Germline CDR1 DFQATT, CDR2 SNEGSKA (reference sequence). CDR3 sequence: CSARGNQETQYF. DNA of the CDR3: TGCAGTGCTAGGGGGAATCAAGAGACCCAGTACTTC.

This clonotype was counted only a few times. A read error may explain this, as a much larger clone is one base away. V and J are TRBV4-2 and TRBJ1-1, with D possibly TRBD1 on 5 matching bases. The CDR3 covers 16 residues. The germline V gene has CDR1 LGHNA and CDR2 YNFKEQ. The CDR3 DNA sequence: TGTGTCAGCAGCCAGACGTGGGCAGGGCCCTTCCTTAAAGCTTTCTTT. It is translated as CVSSQTWAGPFLKAFF.